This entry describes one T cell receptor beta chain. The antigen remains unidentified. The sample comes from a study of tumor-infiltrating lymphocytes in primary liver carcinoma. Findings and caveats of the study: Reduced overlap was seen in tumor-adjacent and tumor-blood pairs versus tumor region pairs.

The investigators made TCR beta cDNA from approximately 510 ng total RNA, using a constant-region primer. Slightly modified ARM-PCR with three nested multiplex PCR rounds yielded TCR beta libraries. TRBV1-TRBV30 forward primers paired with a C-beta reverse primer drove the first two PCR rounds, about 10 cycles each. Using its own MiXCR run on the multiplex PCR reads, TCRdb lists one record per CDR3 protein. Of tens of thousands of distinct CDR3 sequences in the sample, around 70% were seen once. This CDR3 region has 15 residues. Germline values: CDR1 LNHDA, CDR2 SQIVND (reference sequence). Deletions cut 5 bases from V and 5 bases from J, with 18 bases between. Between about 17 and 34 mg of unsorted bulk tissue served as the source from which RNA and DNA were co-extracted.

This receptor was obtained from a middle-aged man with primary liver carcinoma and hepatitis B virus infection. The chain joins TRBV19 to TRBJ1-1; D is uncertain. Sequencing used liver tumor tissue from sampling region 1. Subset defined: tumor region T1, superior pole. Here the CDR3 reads CASSPWTPGWTEAFF. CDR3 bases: TGTGCCAGTAGTCCCTGGACCCCAGGCTGGACTGAAGCTTTCTTT. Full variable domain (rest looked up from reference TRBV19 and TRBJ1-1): DGGITQSPKYLFRKEGQNVTLSCEQNLNHDAMYWYRQDPGQGLRLIYYSQIVNDFQKGDIAEGYSVSREKKESFPLTVTSAQKNPTAFYLCASSPWTPGWTEAFFGQGTRLTVV.